This paragraph covers one T cell receptor (beta chain) sequence. Its antigen is still unknown. The sample belongs to a study of T cell responses to AZD1222 COVID-19 vaccine. This table comes from immunoSEQ multiplex PCR, and its TCRdb copy is limited to in-frame clones, with some not included. The data show 120,000 to 150,000 clones, 85% to 95% seen once. General observations from the study: Spike was spanned by vaccine-associated CD4 TCRs, which were dominant at 160-218 and 743-854. Females made up more of the donors, who were largely white British, and clonal diversity may have come out too low.

The CDR3 consists of 14 residues. With 2 bases removed from V and 4 bases from J, the gap between germline ends came to 13 bases. CDR1 is SGHRS, CDR2 YFSETQ, per germline. This chain links TRBV5-1 with TRBJ2-7; D may be TRBD1 (6 bases). The sequencing used peripheral blood, collected on day 0 of AZD1222 vaccination. The source is an adult in good health. The CDR3 loop is CASSLQGPEYEQYF. As DNA, the CDR3 is TGCGCCAGCAGCTTACAGGGTCCCGAGTACGAGCAGTACTTC. Full variable domain (outside the CDR3, taken from reference TRBV5-1 and TRBJ2-7): KAGVTQTPRYLIKTRGQQVTLSCSPISGHRSVSWYQQTPGQGLQFLFEYFSETQRNKGNFPGRFSGRQFSNSRSEMNVSTLELGDSALYLCASSLQGPEYEQYFGPGTRLTVT.